This TCR beta chain was observed in a study of blood T cell repertoires in COVID-19. As for the study in general: COVID-19 samples, acute and convalescent, were from the United States, Italy and Spain. The analysed material was cDNA or gDNA that came from T cells, B-cell-depleted T cells, or PBMCs.

Original processing methods: Reference gene primers were amplified, and this amplification served to estimate nucleated cell counts. Assay: immunoSEQ multiplex PCR; the TCRdb copy retains only in-frame clones and omits some. The DNA was the basis for D and trimming; V, J and clone size are from that table. Of around 370,000 clones listed, under 95% are singletons. V lost 3 bases to trimming and J lost 5 bases, with 22 bases between them. This CDR3 region has 17 residues. Germline CDR1 MDHEN, CDR2 SYDVKM. The source material was peripheral blood. This clonotype was obtained from a woman younger than 30 who had recovered from COVID-19. The chain combines TRBV28 with TRBJ2-5, with D possibly being TRBD2 (5 bases). DNA of the CDR3: TGTGCCAGCAGTTTCTGGGCGCAACAGCACGGCGGGGAGACCCAGTACTTC. It specifies CASSFWAQQHGGETQYF. The full variable domain, completed using reference TRBV28 and TRBJ2-5, is DVKVTQSSRYLVKRTGEKVFLECVQDMDHENMFWYRQDPGLGLRLIYFSYDVKMKEKGDIPEGYSVSREKKERFSLILESASTNQTSMYLCASSFWAQQHGGETQYFGPGTRLLVL.